The 10 T cell receptor beta chains below all came from one sample that was sequenced in a study of cytomegalovirus exposure and HLA in healthy donors. The PCR used 60 Vbeta and 13 Jbeta primers. Measured with immunoSEQ multiplex PCR; TCRdb has only the in-frame clones, and not every one. Found here are roughly 62,000 clones; the top ten clones hold about 4%. Material: PBMCs. Receptor source: a male donor in good health and CMV-seronegative.

The chain links TRBV5-1 to TRBJ2-7, with D maybe TRBD2 (5 bases). The CDR3 sequence is 15 residues long. Trimming took off 5 bases at V and 4 bases at J, with 19 bases between the two ends. Germline assignment: CDR1 SGHRS and CDR2 YFSETQ. CDR3 in amino acids: CASSQGPRGIYEQYF. CDR3 DNA: TGCGCCAGCAGTCAAGGACCCCGAGGGATTTACGAGCAGTACTTC.

The rearrangement joins TRBV23-1 to TRBJ1-1; 8 bases match TRBD1. TRBV23-1 is an ORF for which the function is uncertain. The CDR3 sequence is 20 residues long. V shed 4 bases, J shed 0 bases, and the junction held 19 bases outside the gene matches. This CDR3 is CASSPWGDRSLSALNTEAFF. The CDR3 DNA follows: TGCGCCAGCAGTCCTTGGGGGGACAGGTCCCTTTCCGCTTTGAACACTGAAGCTTTCTTT.

V gene TRBV30 combines with J gene TRBJ2-1; 9 positions agree with TRBD2. J lost 3 bases, V lost 2 bases, and 5 bases had no gene match. Germline loops: CDR1 GTSNPN, CDR2 SVGIG (reference sequence). The CDR3 contains 15 residues. CDR3 sequence: CAWSIGLASYNEQFF. The CDR3, as DNA: TGTGCCTGGAGTATCGGACTAGCGAGCTACAATGAGCAGTTCTTC. The whole variable domain, remainder taken from reference TRBV30 and TRBJ2-1, is SQTIHQWPATLVQPVGSPLSLECTVEGTSNPNLYWYRQAAGRGLQLLFYSVGIGQISSEVPQNLSASRPQDRQFILSSKKLLLSDSGFYLCAWSIGLASYNEQFFGPGTRLTVL.

The V and J genes are TRBV28 and TRBJ1-2; TRBD1 is a possible D gene (5 bases). V lost 7 bases and J 7 bases, leaving 16 bases between the germline ends. Germline CDR1 and CDR2: MDHEN and SYDVKM. The CDR3 is 13 amino acids. CDR3 region: CASTPGGVGGYTF. The CDR3 DNA is TGTGCCAGCACCCCGGGGGGGGTCGGTGGCTACACCTTC.

The chain couples TRBV11-1 to TRBJ2-1, with TRBD1 matching over 9 bases. The length of the CDR3 is 13 residues. From germline, CDR1 is SGHAT and CDR2 FQDESV (reference sequence). J gave up 5 bases and V 7 bases, and 3 bases lay outside the gene matches. CDR3 amino acids: CASKQGADNEQFF. The CDR3, as DNA: TGTGCCAGCAAACAGGGGGCCGACAATGAGCAGTTCTTC.

The V and J genes are TRBV9 and TRBJ1-3; the D is unclear. Trimming stripped 2 bases from V and 0 bases from J, with 12 bases between. CDR1 SGDLS and CDR2 YYNGEE come from the germline V gene. This CDR3 is built from 16 residues. The CDR3 here is CASSVLAQVSGNTIYF. The DNA of the CDR3 is TGTGCCAGCAGCGTCCTTGCCCAGGTCTCTGGAAACACCATATATTTT.

The CDR3 sequence: CASSLNMRDRFSGANVLTF. The CDR3 DNA reads TGTGCCAGCTCACTAAATATGCGGGACCGCTTCTCTGGGGCCAACGTCCTGACTTTC. This chain uses TRBV18 with TRBJ2-6, with D maybe TRBD2 (6 bases). Deletions cut 4 bases from V and 0 bases from J, with 19 bases between. This CDR3 is 19 amino acids long. The germline V gene encodes CDR1 KGHSH and CDR2 LQKENI.

Concerning this clone: Other nucleotide sequences in the sample specify the same CDR3. The chain couples TRBV6-4 to TRBJ1-6; no definite D call. Germline assignment: CDR1 MRHNA and CDR2 SNTAGT. The CDR3 consists of 15 residues. Trimming left V 6 bases short and J 4 bases short, with 13 bases between. The CDR3 DNA sequence: TGTGCCAGCAGGGAGGCAGCCGGATATAATTCACCCCTCCACTTT. This gives the protein CASREAAGYNSPLHF.

The V and J genes are TRBV7-3 and TRBJ1-1; TRBD1 might be the D (6 bases). The ends were cut back, 5 bases at V and 5 bases at J, with 12 bases in the middle. The length of the CDR3 is 13 residues. CDR1 is SGHTA and CDR2 is FQGTGA in the germline V gene. As DNA, the CDR3 is TGTGCCAGCAGCACTCAGGGGAGAACTGAAGCTTTCTTT. Its protein is CASSTQGRTEAFF.

This CDR3 is CASSPGTEIPYGYTF. In nucleotides, the CDR3 is TGTGCCAGCAGCCCCGGGACAGAGATACCCTATGGCTACACCTTC. The rearrangement links TRBV7-2 to TRBJ1-2; TRBD1 matches 7 bases. CDR1 and CDR2 from the germline V gene are SGHTA and FQGNSA. The CDR3 consists of 15 residues. V trimming: 5 bases; J trimming: 4 bases; junction bases outside the gene matches: 10.